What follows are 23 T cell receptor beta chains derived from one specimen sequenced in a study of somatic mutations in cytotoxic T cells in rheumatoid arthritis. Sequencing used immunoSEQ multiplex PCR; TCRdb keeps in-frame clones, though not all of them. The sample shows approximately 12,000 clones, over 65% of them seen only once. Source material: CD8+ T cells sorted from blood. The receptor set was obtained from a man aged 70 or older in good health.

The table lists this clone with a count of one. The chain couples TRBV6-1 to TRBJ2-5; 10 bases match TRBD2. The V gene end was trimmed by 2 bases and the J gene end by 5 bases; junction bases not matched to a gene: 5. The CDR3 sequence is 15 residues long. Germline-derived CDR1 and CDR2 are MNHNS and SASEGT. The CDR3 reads CASSESGGAGETQYF. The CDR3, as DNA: TGTGCCAGCAGTGAAAGCGGGGGGGCCGGTGAGACCCAGTACTTC.

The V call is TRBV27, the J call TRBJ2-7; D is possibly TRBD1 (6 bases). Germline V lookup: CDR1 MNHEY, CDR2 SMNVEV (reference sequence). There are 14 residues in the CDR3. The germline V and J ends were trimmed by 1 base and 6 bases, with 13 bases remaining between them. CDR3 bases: TGTGCCAGCAGTTTATTGGGGGCCACGGGCGAGCAGTACTTC. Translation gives CASSLLGATGEQYF.

DNA of the CDR3: TGTGCCAGTAGTATAGATGTAGAGGCTCGGTTTGCTGGGGCCAACGTCCTGACTTTC. This encodes CASSIDVEARFAGANVLTF. The chain links TRBV19 to TRBJ2-6; D remains unclear. Trimming removed 0 bases from V and 2 bases from J, with 17 bases in between. Germline V gene data show CDR1 as LNHDA and CDR2 as SQIVND (reference sequence). The CDR3 sequence is 19 residues long.

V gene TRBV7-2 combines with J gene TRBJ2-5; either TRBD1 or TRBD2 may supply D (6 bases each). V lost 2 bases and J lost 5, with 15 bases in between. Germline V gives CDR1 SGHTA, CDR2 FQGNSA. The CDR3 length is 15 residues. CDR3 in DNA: TGTGCCAGCAGCTTATTGGGGGGCGAGGGGGAGACCCAGTACTTC. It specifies CASSLLGGEGETQYF.

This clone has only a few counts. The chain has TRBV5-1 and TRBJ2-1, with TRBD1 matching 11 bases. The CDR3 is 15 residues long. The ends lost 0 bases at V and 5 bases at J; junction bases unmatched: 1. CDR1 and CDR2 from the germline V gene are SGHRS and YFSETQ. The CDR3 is CASSLEGQGDNEQFF. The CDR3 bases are TGCGCCAGCAGCTTGGAGGGACAGGGGGACAATGAGCAGTTCTTC. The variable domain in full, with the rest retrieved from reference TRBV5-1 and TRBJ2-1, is KAGVTQTPRYLIKTRGQQVTLSCSPISGHRSVSWYQQTPGQGLQFLFEYFSETQRNKGNFPGRFSGRQFSNSRSEMNVSTLELGDSALYLCASSLEGQGDNEQFFGPGTRLTVL.

CDR3 loop: CASSLVRGSEAFF. CDR3 DNA: TGTGCCAGCAGCTTAGTAAGAGGGTCTGAAGCTTTCTTT. The rearrangement links TRBV11-2 to TRBJ1-1, with D unresolved. Germline CDR1 and CDR2: SGHAT and FQNNGV. The CDR3 totals 13 residues. V dropped 1 base and J dropped 6 bases, with 9 bases sitting between them.

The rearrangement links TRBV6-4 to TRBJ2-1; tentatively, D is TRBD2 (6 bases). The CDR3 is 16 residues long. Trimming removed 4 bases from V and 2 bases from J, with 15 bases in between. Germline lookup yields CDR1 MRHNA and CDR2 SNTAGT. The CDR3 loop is CASSVAPGLTYNEQFF. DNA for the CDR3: TGTGCCAGCAGTGTGGCGCCGGGACTCACCTACAATGAGCAGTTCTTC.

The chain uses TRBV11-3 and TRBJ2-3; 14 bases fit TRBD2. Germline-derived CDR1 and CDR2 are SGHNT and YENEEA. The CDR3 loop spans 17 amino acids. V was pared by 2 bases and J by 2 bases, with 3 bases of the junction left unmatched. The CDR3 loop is CASSLRLAGGNTDTQYF. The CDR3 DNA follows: TGTGCCAGCAGCTTACGACTAGCGGGAGGGAACACAGATACGCAGTATTTT.

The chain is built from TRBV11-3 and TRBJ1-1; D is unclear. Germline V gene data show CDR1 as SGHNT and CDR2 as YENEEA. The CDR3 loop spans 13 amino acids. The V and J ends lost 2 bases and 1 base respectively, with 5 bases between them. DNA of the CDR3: TGTGCCAGCAGCTTACTAGCGAACACTGAAGCTTTCTTT. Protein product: CASSLLANTEAFF.

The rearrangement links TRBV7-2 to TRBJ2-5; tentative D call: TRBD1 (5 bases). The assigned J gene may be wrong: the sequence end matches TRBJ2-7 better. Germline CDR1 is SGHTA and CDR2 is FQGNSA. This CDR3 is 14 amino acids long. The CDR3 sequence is CASSLGTGAYEQYF. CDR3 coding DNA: TGTGCCAGCAGCTTAGGAACAGGCGCCTACGAGCAGTACTTC.

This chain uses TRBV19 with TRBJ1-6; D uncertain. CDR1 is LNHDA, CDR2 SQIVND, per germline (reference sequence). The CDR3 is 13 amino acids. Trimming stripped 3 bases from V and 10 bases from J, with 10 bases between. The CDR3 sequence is CASSILAGSPLHF. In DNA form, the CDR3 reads TGTGCCAGTAGTATCTTGGCCGGATCACCCCTCCACTTT.

The CDR3 DNA reads TGTGCCAGCAGCTTGACCGGGGGCGATCAGCCCCAGCATTTT. Translating gives CASSLTGGDQPQHF. This chain uses TRBV5-4 with TRBJ1-5; weak D call: TRBD1 (6 bases). V was shortened by 1 base and J by 5 bases, with 10 bases between the two germline ends. CDR1 and CDR2 (germline): SGHNT, YYREEE (reference sequence). The CDR3 is 14 residues long.

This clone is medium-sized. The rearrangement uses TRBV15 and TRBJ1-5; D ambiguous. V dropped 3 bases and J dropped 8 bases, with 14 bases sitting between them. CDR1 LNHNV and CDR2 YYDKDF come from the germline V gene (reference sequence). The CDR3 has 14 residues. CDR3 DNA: TGTGCCACCAGCAGTCGAGGGCTCAGTGAGCCCCAGCATTTT. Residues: CATSSRGLSEPQHF.

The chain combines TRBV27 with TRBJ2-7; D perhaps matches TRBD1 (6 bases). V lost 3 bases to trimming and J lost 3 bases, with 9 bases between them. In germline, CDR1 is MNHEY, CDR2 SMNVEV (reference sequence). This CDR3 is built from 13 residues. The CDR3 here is CASSFRDNYEQYF. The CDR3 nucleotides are TGTGCCAGCAGTTTCCGGGACAACTACGAGCAGTACTTC.

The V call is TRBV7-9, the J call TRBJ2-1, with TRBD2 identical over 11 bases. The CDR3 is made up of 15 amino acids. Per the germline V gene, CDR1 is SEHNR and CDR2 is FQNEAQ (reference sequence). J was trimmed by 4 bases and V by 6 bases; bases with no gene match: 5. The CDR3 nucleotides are TGTGCCAGCAGGTCCGGGACTAGCGGATACAATGAGCAGTTCTTC. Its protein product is CASRSGTSGYNEQFF.

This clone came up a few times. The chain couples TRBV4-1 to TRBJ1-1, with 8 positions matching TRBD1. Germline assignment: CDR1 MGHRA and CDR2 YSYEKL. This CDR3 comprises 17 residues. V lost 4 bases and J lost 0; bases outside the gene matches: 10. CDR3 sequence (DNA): TGCGCCAGCAGCCCACAGGGGGGGCCAATCATGAACACTGAAGCTTTCTTT. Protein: CASSPQGGPIMNTEAFF.

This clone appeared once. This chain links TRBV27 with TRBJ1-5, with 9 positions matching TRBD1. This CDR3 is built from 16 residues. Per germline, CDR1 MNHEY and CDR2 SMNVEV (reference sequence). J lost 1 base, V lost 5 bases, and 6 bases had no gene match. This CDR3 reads CASSGTGYLSNQPQHF. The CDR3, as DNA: TGTGCCAGCAGTGGGACAGGGTACCTGAGCAATCAGCCCCAGCATTTT.

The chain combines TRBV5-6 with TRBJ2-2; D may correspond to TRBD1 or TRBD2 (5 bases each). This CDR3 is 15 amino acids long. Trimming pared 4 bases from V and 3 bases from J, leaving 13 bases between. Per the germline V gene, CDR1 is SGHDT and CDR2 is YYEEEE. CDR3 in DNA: TGTGCCAGCAGCCCGAGGGGTTGGGACACCGGGGAGCTGTTTTTT. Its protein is CASSPRGWDTGELFF.

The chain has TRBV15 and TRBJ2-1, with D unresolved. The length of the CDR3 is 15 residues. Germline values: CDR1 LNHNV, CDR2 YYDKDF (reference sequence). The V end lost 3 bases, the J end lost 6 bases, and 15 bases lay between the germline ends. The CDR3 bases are TGTGCCACCAGCAGTGCCTCGGGTCTCCCCAATGAGCAGTTCTTC. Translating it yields CATSSASGLPNEQFF.

Here the CDR3 reads CSVDGQGKTGELFF. CDR3 in DNA: TGCAGCGTCGACGGACAGGGGAAGACCGGGGAGCTGTTTTTT. The chain uses TRBV29-1 and TRBJ2-2; 9 bases align to TRBD1. Per germline, CDR1 SQVTM and CDR2 ANQGSEA. V gave up 6 bases and J gave up 5 bases; unmatched junction bases: 7. This CDR3 region has 14 residues.

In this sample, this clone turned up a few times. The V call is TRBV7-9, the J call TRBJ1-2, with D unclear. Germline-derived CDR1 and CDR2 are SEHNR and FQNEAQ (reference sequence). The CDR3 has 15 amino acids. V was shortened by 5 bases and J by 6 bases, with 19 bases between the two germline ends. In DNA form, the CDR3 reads TGTGCCAGCAGCCAGACGAACGTGGAGTACGATGGCTACACCTTC. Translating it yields CASSQTNVEYDGYTF.

CDR3: CASSYRGGNQPQHF. DNA for the CDR3: TGTGCCAGCAGTTACAGGGGAGGCAATCAGCCCCAGCATTTT. The rearrangement joins TRBV28 to TRBJ1-5, with 7 bases that match TRBD1. CDR3 length: 14 amino acids. CDR1 and CDR2 (germline): MDHEN, SYDVKM. V trimming: 4 bases; J trimming: 2 bases; junction bases outside the gene matches: 2.

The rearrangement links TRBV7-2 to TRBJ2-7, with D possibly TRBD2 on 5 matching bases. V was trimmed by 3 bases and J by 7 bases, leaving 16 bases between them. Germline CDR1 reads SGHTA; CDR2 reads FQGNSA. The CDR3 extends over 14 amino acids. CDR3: CASSFGGPYVEQYF. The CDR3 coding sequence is TGTGCCAGCAGCTTTGGCGGGCCCTACGTGGAGCAGTACTTC.